The 32 T cell receptor beta chains below were found in one sample sequenced in a study of CD8 T cells in Susac syndrome. Roughly 0.45 to 1 ug RNA was reverse transcribed with random hexamers. TCRdb re-derived calls from the immunoSEQ multiplex PCR reads in MiXCR, one entry per CDR3 protein. Counted here are 150,000 or so distinct CDR3 sequences, about 92% occurring once; the ten biggest clones make up approximately 0.082%. Sequencing used CD4+ T cells from PBMCs. These receptors were taken from a human donor in good health.

This chain links TRBV6-2 or TRBV6-3 with TRBJ1-2; TRBD1 agrees at 7 bases. The CDR3 runs to 17 residues. Germline values: CDR1 MNHEY, CDR2 SVGEGT. V lost 0 bases, J lost 6 bases, and 13 bases stayed unmatched. CDR3 coding DNA: TGTGCCAGCAGTTACTCGACGGGGGGACAGAGGATGGATGGCTACACCTTC. Its protein product is CASSYSTGGQRMDGYTF.

This clonotype was recorded once. This chain connects TRBV5-1 to TRBJ1-2, with a weak D call TRBD1 (6 bases). The CDR3 runs 18 residues. Germline loops: CDR1 SGHRS, CDR2 YFSETQ. V was cut by 4 bases and J by 0 bases, with 22 bases left in between. CDR3 nucleotide sequence: TGCGCCAGCAGCGCGAGGCCGCGGTCGGGGACAACTAACTATGGCTACACCTTC. Protein product: CASSARPRSGTTNYGYTF. The full variable domain, its missing parts supplied by reference TRBV5-1 and TRBJ1-2, is KAGVTQTPRYLIKTRGQQVTLSCSPISGHRSVSWYQQTPGQGLQFLFEYFSETQRNKGNFPGRFSGRQFSNSRSEMNVSTLELGDSALYLCASSARPRSGTTNYGYTFGSGTRLTVV.

The chain couples TRBV5-1 to TRBJ2-7; 8 bases line up with TRBD2. V gave up 3 bases and J gave up 7 bases; unmatched junction bases: 6. From germline, CDR1 is SGHRS and CDR2 YFSETQ. The CDR3 is 13 amino acids. The CDR3 bases are TGCGCCAGCAGCTCTCCGGGAGGGGAGGAGCAGTACTTC. Its translation is CASSSPGGEEQYF.

This clonotype came up once. CDR3 in amino acids: CASSSTDRAQPQHF. In DNA, the CDR3 is TGTGCCAGCAGCTCAACTGACAGGGCTCAGCCCCAGCATTTT. The V and J genes are TRBV3-1 and TRBJ1-5; 7 bases line up with TRBD1. This CDR3 spans 14 amino acids. Trimming cost V 5 bases and J 6 bases; bases outside gene matches: 7. CDR1 and CDR2 from the germline V gene are LGHDT and YNNKEL (reference sequence). The variable domain in full, with the rest retrieved from reference TRBV3-1 and TRBJ1-5, is DTAVSQTPKYLVTQMGNDKSIKCEQNLGHDTMYWYKQDSKKFLKIMFSYNNKELIINETVPNRFSPKSPDKAHLNLHINSLELGDSAVYFCASSSTDRAQPQHFGDGTRLSIL.

The J gene is TRBJ2-3, the V gene TRBV7-9; TRBD2 aligns across 9 bases. This CDR3 is built from 14 residues. J was trimmed by 4 bases and V by 6 bases; bases with no gene match: 5. Germline CDR1 and CDR2: SEHNR and FQNEAQ (reference sequence). The CDR3 protein is CASRSGRNADTQYF. The CDR3 DNA reads TGTGCCAGCAGAAGCGGGAGGAATGCAGATACGCAGTATTTT.

The CDR3 loop is CASKMTGDTGELFF. DNA for the CDR3: TGTGCCAGCAAAATGACAGGCGATACCGGGGAGCTGTTTTTT. J is TRBJ2-2 and V is TRBV27, with a weak D call TRBD1 (6 bases). With 7 bases removed from V and 5 bases from J, the gap between germline ends came to 14 bases. Germline V gene lookup returns CDR1 MNHEY and CDR2 SMNVEV (reference sequence). The CDR3 length is 14 residues.

The chain couples TRBV29-1 to TRBJ2-5, with TRBD1 as a possible D gene (5 bases). The ends were cut back, 2 bases at V and 7 bases at J, with 11 bases in the middle. Germline CDR1 and CDR2: SQVTM and ANQGSEA. CDR3 size: 12 residues. DNA for the CDR3: TGCAGCGTTGAATCAGGGTATGGGACCCAGTACTTC. Amino acid sequence: CSVESGYGTQYF.

The chain combines TRBV6-1 with TRBJ1-6, with a possible D match to TRBD1 (6 bases). CDR3 length: 15 amino acids. Trimming cost V 5 bases and J 16 bases, with 24 bases left between them. Germline CDR1 and CDR2: MNHNS and SASEGT. The DNA for the CDR3 is TGTGCCAGCAGTCCAAGAGGGCAGGGGACCCCTTCTCTCCACTTT. Translation: CASSPRGQGTPSLHF.

V and J are TRBV28 and TRBJ2-7; 9 bases are shared with TRBD1. After removal of 5 bases from V and 2 bases from J, the junction contained 7 bases not matched to a gene. The CDR3 consists of 15 residues. CDR1 MDHEN and CDR2 SYDVKM come from the germline V gene. The CDR3: CASSPGDRAPYEQYF. CDR3 nucleotide sequence: TGTGCCAGCAGTCCAGGGGACAGGGCCCCCTACGAGCAGTACTTC.

The gene calls are TRBV15 and TRBJ1-5, with D possibly TRBD1 on 5 matching bases. Trimming took off 0 bases at V and 6 bases at J, with 6 bases between the two ends. The CDR3 runs 13 residues. Germline V gives CDR1 LNHNV, CDR2 YYDKDF (reference sequence). CDR3: CATSRDGGQPQHF. CDR3 in DNA: TGTGCCACCAGCAGAGATGGGGGTCAGCCCCAGCATTTT.

The V call is TRBV20-1, the J call TRBJ2-3; tentative D call: TRBD2 (7 bases). The CDR3 has 15 residues. The V end lost 6 bases, the J end lost 2 bases, and 18 bases lay between the germline ends. In germline, CDR1 is DFQATT, CDR2 SNEGSKA (reference sequence). In DNA form, the CDR3 reads TGCAGTGCCCCACGCGGGGGCTCCTCCACAGATACGCAGTATTTT. Amino acid sequence: CSAPRGGSSTDTQYF.

The V gene is TRBV29-1, the J gene TRBJ1-1; 7 nucleotides agree with TRBD1. V lost 6 bases, J lost 1 base, and 8 bases stayed unmatched. This CDR3 is 14 amino acids long. Germline CDR1 reads SQVTM; CDR2 reads ANQGSEA. The CDR3 nucleotides read TGCAGCGTGAGGGCCGGGACAGCGAACACTGAAGCTTTCTTT. Protein sequence: CSVRAGTANTEAFF.

V usage is TRBV19 and J usage is TRBJ2-3, with D possibly matching TRBD2 (6 bases). V was clipped by 4 bases and J by 4 bases, with 15 bases between them. The CDR3 is 15 residues long. The germline V gene has CDR1 LNHDA and CDR2 SQIVND (reference sequence). As DNA, the CDR3 is TGTGCCAGTAGTAAGTTTGGGGAGGTGCCAGATACGCAGTATTTT. Protein sequence: CASSKFGEVPDTQYF.

This chain joins TRBV12-3 or TRBV12-4 and TRBJ2-2; no definite D call. Trimming took off 6 bases at V and 6 bases at J, with 8 bases between the two ends. The CDR3 covers 12 residues. Here the CDR3 reads CASRDGPGELFF. CDR3 sequence (DNA): TGTGCCAGCAGAGACGGCCCCGGGGAGCTGTTTTTT.

The V gene is TRBV19, the J gene TRBJ2-2; possible D gene TRBD2, 7 bases. The V gene lost 6 bases and the J gene lost 0 bases, with 8 bases spanning the gap. Germline values: CDR1 LNHDA, CDR2 SQIVND (reference sequence). The length of the CDR3 is 14 residues. The CDR3 region has the DNA TGTGCCAGTAGCGGGGGGCCGAACACCGGGGAGCTGTTTTTT. It yields the protein CASSGGPNTGELFF.

V gene TRBV4-3 combines with J gene TRBJ1-6, with 8 nucleotides matching TRBD1. The CDR3 spans 15 residues. Germline-derived CDR1 and CDR2 are LGHNA and YSLEER. V lost 0 bases, J lost 13 bases, and 8 bases stayed unmatched. CDR3 in DNA: TGCGCCAGCAGCCAAGAGGAGCGGGACAGGATTCCCCTCCACTTT. It translates to CASSQEERDRIPLHF.

V is TRBV2 and J is TRBJ2-1, with D unresolved. The CDR3 has 14 amino acids. V lost 0 bases to trimming and J lost 13 bases, with 16 bases between them. Germline V gene sequence: CDR1 SNHLY, CDR2 FYNNEI. CDR3 nucleotides: TGTGCCAGCAGTGAAGCGCTTCTATTGAGGATCCAGTTCTTC. This encodes CASSEALLLRIQFF.

Worth noting for this clonotype: At one of its ends the junction is not consistent with the germline gene, which may arise from a read error. V is TRBV5-4 and J is TRBJ2-4; 8 nucleotides match TRBD1. There are 11 residues in the CDR3. Germline CDR1 and CDR2: SGHNT and YYREEE (reference sequence). For the CDR3, the DNA is TGTGCCAGCAGCTCCCGGGACAGGTTTTTTTTC. This codes for CASSSRDRFFF.

This chain links TRBV7-2 with TRBJ1-5; D may be TRBD1 (6 bases). V shed 2 bases and J shed 9 bases, with 14 bases lying between them. CDR1 and CDR2 from the germline V gene are SGHTA and FQGNSA. CDR3 length: 14 residues. This CDR3 is CASSLNRWGLPQHF. The CDR3 coding sequence is TGTGCCAGCAGCTTAAACAGATGGGGGCTGCCCCAGCATTTT.

The CDR3 here is CASSHAGGQTNYGYTF. CDR3 coding DNA: TGTGCCAGCAGTCACGCGGGGGGACAGACTAACTATGGCTACACCTTC. The gene calls are TRBV7-2 and TRBJ1-2, with 7 bases matching TRBD1. The CDR3 totals 16 residues. From germline, CDR1 is SGHTA and CDR2 FQGNSA. The ends lost 6 bases at V and 0 bases at J; junction bases unmatched: 10. Full variable domain (remainder filled in from reference TRBV7-2 and TRBJ1-2): GAGVSQSPSNKVTEKGKDVELRCDPISGHTALYWYRQSLGQGLEFLIYFQGNSAPDKSGLPSDRFSAERTGGSVSTLTIQRTQQEDSAVYLCASSHAGGQTNYGYTFGSGTRLTVV.

J is TRBJ2-5 and V is TRBV5-1, with 9 bases identical to TRBD1. The CDR3 consists of 17 residues. Germline V gene sequence: CDR1 SGHRS, CDR2 YFSETQ. The ends lost 3 bases at V and 3 bases at J; junction bases unmatched: 12. The chain's CDR3 is CASSSMQQGATEETQYF. The CDR3, as DNA: TGCGCCAGCAGCTCGATGCAACAGGGGGCGACAGAAGAGACCCAGTACTTC.

The chain couples TRBV7-2 to TRBJ2-3, with 10 bases matching TRBD2. Germline V gene lookup returns CDR1 SGHTA and CDR2 FQGNSA. The CDR3 sequence is 15 residues long. With 0 bases clipped from V and 10 bases from J, the junction kept 7 bases outside the gene matches. The CDR3 reads CASSLASSGGIPQYF. The DNA for the CDR3 is TGTGCCAGCAGCTTAGCCTCTAGCGGGGGCATTCCGCAGTATTTT.

The CDR3 loop reads CASSVSLTSASYEQYF. The CDR3 DNA reads as TGTGCCAGCAGCGTATCATTGACTAGCGCCTCCTACGAGCAGTACTTC. The chain couples TRBV5-6 to TRBJ2-7, with 8 bases aligning to TRBD2. The J segment lost 0 bases and the V segment lost 4 bases, leaving 9 bases of the junction unmatched. The CDR3 spans 16 residues. The germline CDR1 and CDR2 sequences are SGHDT and YYEEEE.

The V gene is TRBV2, the J gene TRBJ1-1; possible D gene TRBD1, 6 bases. CDR1 and CDR2 (germline): SNHLY, FYNNEI. CDR3 length equals 12 residues. Between the trimmed V and J ends, which lost 5 bases and 5 bases, there was a span of 9 bases. CDR3 coding DNA: TGTGCCAGCAGTAATCAGGGGACTGAAGCTTTCTTT. Translating it yields CASSNQGTEAFF.

The V gene is TRBV20-1, the J gene TRBJ1-1; D not certain. CDR3 length: 15 residues. V lost 5 bases, J lost 1 base, and 17 bases lay in between. Germline V CDR1 and CDR2: DFQATT, SNEGSKA (reference sequence). In DNA form, the CDR3 reads TGCAGTGCTCACTACTTCGGACGGCCGAACACTGAAGCTTTCTTT. It encodes CSAHYFGRPNTEAFF.

The rearrangement uses TRBV7-9 and TRBJ1-5; the D is unclear. There are 13 residues in the CDR3. V was cut by 5 bases and J by 4 bases, with 9 bases left in between. Germline CDR1 reads SEHNR; CDR2 reads FQNEAQ (reference sequence). CDR3 sequence: CASSGGRNQPQHF. The CDR3 bases are TGTGCCAGCAGCGGCGGAAGGAATCAGCCCCAGCATTTT.

This chain links TRBV11-2 with TRBJ1-6, with TRBD1 matching over 7 bases. This CDR3 is built from 14 residues. V trimming: 2 bases; J trimming: 8 bases; junction bases outside the gene matches: 3. Germline CDR1 and CDR2: SGHAT and FQNNGV. The CDR3 bases are TGTGCCAGCAGCTTAAGACAGGGACATTCACCCCTCCACTTT. It is translated as CASSLRQGHSPLHF.

A single count supports this clonotype. The rearrangement links TRBV6-1 to TRBJ2-4; D gene unclear. Germline V gene sequence: CDR1 MNHNS, CDR2 SASEGT. The CDR3 is 16 residues long. Trimming took 0 bases from V and 7 from J, leaving 16 bases between them. CDR3: CASSEAIVMVRNIQYF. The CDR3 DNA reads as TGTGCCAGCAGTGAAGCGATCGTGATGGTTCGGAACATTCAGTACTTC.

The chain combines TRBV27 with TRBJ1-3, with D possibly matching TRBD1 (6 bases). Germline-derived CDR1 and CDR2 are MNHEY and SMNVEV (reference sequence). The CDR3 spans 13 residues. V was cut by 6 bases and J by 6 bases, with 12 bases left in between. CDR3 residues: CASSTNRENTIYF. The CDR3 DNA reads as TGTGCCAGCAGCACAAACAGGGAAAACACCATATATTTT.

The chain links TRBV15 to TRBJ2-1; 9 nucleotides line up with TRBD2. Germline CDR1 is LNHNV and CDR2 is YYDKDF (reference sequence). V shed 5 bases, J shed 8 bases, and the junction held 7 bases outside the gene matches. The CDR3 runs 14 residues. Here the CDR3 DNA reads TGTGCCACCAGCCCCGCGGGGGGGTCCGATGAGCAGTTCTTC. Amino acid sequence: CATSPAGGSDEQFF.

V and J are TRBV5-1 and TRBJ2-3, with 10 bases matching TRBD1. Germline values: CDR1 SGHRS, CDR2 YFSETQ. The CDR3 loop spans 15 amino acids. J was trimmed by 4 bases and V by 0 bases; bases with no gene match: 2. The CDR3: CASSLGTGGSDTQYF. The CDR3 coding sequence is TGCGCCAGCAGCTTGGGGACAGGGGGGTCAGATACGCAGTATTTT.

This chain joins TRBV5-4 and TRBJ1-1; D gene uncertain. V was cut by 1 base and J by 2 bases, with 9 bases left in between. CDR3 length equals 14 residues. Germline CDR1 is SGHNT and CDR2 is YYREEE (reference sequence). For the CDR3, the DNA is TGTGCCAGCAGCTTGTCTAGGATCAACACTGAAGCTTTCTTT. Amino acid sequence: CASSLSRINTEAFF.